This T cell receptor (beta chain) was sequenced during a study of OX40 agonist ivuxolimab in advanced cancers. The wider study: Every 2 weeks, ivuxolimab was infused into the patients intravenously at between 0.01 and 10 mg/kg.

Notes on the study in general: Compared with CD4+, CD8+ T cells on average had more expanded clones.

The repertoire was sequenced with immunoSEQ multiplex PCR; TCRdb's copy has only in-frame clones and lacks some. The repertoire holds about 100,000 clones, with 80% to 95% as singletons. On this clone itself: Its specificity is unknown.

This CDR3 is built from 14 residues. V gave up 3 bases and J gave up 5 bases; unmatched junction bases: 3. Germline V gene lookup returns CDR1 SGHVS and CDR2 FNYEAQ. V and J are TRBV7-6 and TRBJ2-7, with 11 nucleotides matching TRBD2. This receptor was obtained from an adult with an advanced solid tumor such as melanoma, head and neck, liver or kidney cancer. The sequenced sample was CD4+ or CD8+ T cells sorted from blood, obtained in a trial of the OX40 agonist ivuxolimab. The CDR3: CASSFTSGSHEQYF. In DNA form, the CDR3 reads TGTGCCAGCAGCTTCACTAGCGGGAGCCACGAGCAGTACTTC.